A single sample gave rise to the 6 T cell receptor beta chains below, sequenced in a study of blood T cell repertoires in COVID-19. The assay was immunoSEQ multiplex PCR, and TCRdb's table has in-frame clones only and misses some. This sample has some 270,000 clones, with around nine tenths found just once. Sequenced sample: PBMCs or T cells enriched from blood (not recorded which). The receptors come from a woman aged 40 to 50 who had recovered from COVID-19.

The J gene is TRBJ2-1, the V gene TRBV5-1, with 8 bases aligning to TRBD1. The CDR3 contains 15 residues. CDR1 and CDR2 from the germline V gene are SGHRS and YFSETQ. Trimming at V came to 1 base and at J to 5 bases, leaving 5 bases not matched to a gene. The CDR3 DNA sequence: TGCGCCAGCAGCTTGAGGGCAGGGGGCGACAATGAGCAGTTCTTC. It yields the protein CASSLRAGGDNEQFF.

This clone was counted a few times. The chain carries TRBV7-6 and TRBJ1-1, with no clear D. The V end was cut by 3 bases, the J end by 1 base, with 12 bases between. This CDR3 region has 15 residues. Per the germline V gene, CDR1 is SGHVS and CDR2 is FNYEAQ. The CDR3 protein is CASSFQEGGNTEAFF. For the CDR3, the DNA is TGTGCCAGCAGCTTCCAGGAGGGCGGGAACACTGAAGCTTTCTTT.

V and J are TRBV28 and TRBJ2-7; 10 positions agree with TRBD2. The trim removed 3 bases at V and 2 bases at J, leaving 4 bases unmatched. The CDR3 has 15 residues. Germline values: CDR1 MDHEN, CDR2 SYDVKM. This chain's CDR3 is CASSLGLATTYEQYF. The CDR3 nucleotides are TGTGCCAGCAGTTTGGGACTAGCGACAACCTACGAGCAGTACTTC.

The chain links TRBV9 to TRBJ1-5; TRBD1 might be the D (5 bases). The germline CDR1 and CDR2 sequences are SGDLS and YYNGEE. The CDR3 sequence is 14 residues long. V gave up 0 bases and J gave up 3 bases, with 7 bases separating them. CDR3 in DNA: TGTGCCAGCAGCGTAGGGGGGGACAATCAGCCCCAGCATTTT. It translates to CASSVGGDNQPQHF.

The V gene is TRBV5-4, the J gene TRBJ1-1; maybe TRBD1 (6 bases). V lost 5 bases and J 7 bases, leaving 15 bases between the germline ends. The CDR3 contains 13 residues. Germline assignment: CDR1 SGHNT and CDR2 YYREEE (reference sequence). The CDR3 DNA reads TGTGCCAGCAGTTCCCAACTAGGGGGTGAAGCTTTCTTT. Its protein product is CASSSQLGGEAFF.

The chain uses TRBV18 and TRBJ2-2; possibly TRBD1 for D (6 bases). With 6 bases removed from V and 4 bases from J, the gap between germline ends came to 15 bases. The CDR3 length is 15 residues. The germline V gene has CDR1 KGHSH and CDR2 LQKENI. CDR3: CASSQTGTSTGELFF. In nucleotides, the CDR3 is TGTGCCAGCTCCCAGACAGGAACAAGCACCGGGGAGCTGTTTTTT.